This TCR beta chain was captured by sequencing in a study of blood T cell repertoires in COVID-19. Study-level information: Specimens from acute and convalescent COVID-19 originated in the United States, Italy and Spain.

Using immunoSEQ multiplex PCR, the repertoire was profiled, and TCRdb retains in-frame clones only, with some absent. Among around 130,000 clones listed, about 86% were seen once. The CDR3 runs to 16 residues. Losses at the gene ends were 3 bases for V and 5 bases for J; bases not matched to a gene: 8. From germline, CDR1 is KGHSH and CDR2 LQKENI. This TCR derives from a human donor in a cohort sampled during active COVID-19. V is TRBV18 and J is TRBJ2-3; TRBD1 agrees at 10 bases. The sequencing sample was made of peripheral blood. CDR3 nucleotide sequence: TGTGCCAGCTCACCCGGGACAGGGGAATTTGGAGATACGCAGTATTTT. Encoded protein: CASSPGTGEFGDTQYF.